Below, 12 T cell receptor beta chains from the same sample are listed, as sequenced in a study of healthy donors' naive CD4 and CD8 T cells. A linear amplification protocol produced the TCR libraries from approximately 460 ng of total RNA. Each CDR3 protein gets one entry after TCRdb re-called the reads with MiXCR. This table has roughly 200,000 distinct CDR3 sequences, over 60% appearing once. The sample was naive CD4+ and CD8+ T cells sorted from blood, pooled from several donors. The receptors stem from a pool of human donors in good health; the sample pools cells from several healthy donors.

CDR3 nucleotides: TGCAGCGTCGATTTCAGCTCCTACAATGAGCAGTTCTTC. Its translation is CSVDFSSYNEQFF. The chain uses TRBV29-1 and TRBJ2-1; D gene ambiguous. V gave up 6 bases and J gave up 0 bases, with 9 bases separating them. CDR1 and CDR2 from the germline V gene are SQVTM and ANQGSEA. This CDR3 spans 13 amino acids.

This clonotype came up once. Here the CDR3 reads CASSRGLAGLNEQFF. In DNA form, the CDR3 reads TGTGCCAGCAGTCGTGGACTAGCGGGATTAAATGAGCAGTTCTTC. The rearrangement uses TRBV6-2 or TRBV6-3 and TRBJ2-1; 12 nucleotides agree with TRBD2. Germline lookup yields CDR1 MNHEY and CDR2 SVGEGT. The CDR3 covers 15 residues. The V gene end was trimmed by 5 bases and the J gene end by 7 bases; junction bases not matched to a gene: 6.

The chain combines TRBV27 with TRBJ1-1; 7 bases match TRBD1. There are 14 residues in the CDR3. V lost 0 bases to trimming and J lost 11 bases; unmatched junction nucleotides: 9. The germline V gene has CDR1 MNHEY and CDR2 SMNVEV (reference sequence). CDR3 loop: CASSLSRGQGRAFF. As DNA, the CDR3 is TGTGCCAGCAGTTTATCGAGGGGGCAGGGTCGCGCTTTCTTT.

This clonotype was counted only a few times. J is TRBJ2-7 and V is TRBV29-1, with 7 bases fitting TRBD1. The CDR3 sequence is 12 residues long. V trimming: 7 bases; J trimming: 4 bases; junction bases outside the gene matches: 7. Germline CDR1 is SQVTM and CDR2 is ANQGSEA. The chain's CDR3 is CSARDSTYEQYF. The CDR3, as DNA: TGCAGCGCCAGGGACAGCACATACGAGCAGTACTTC.

The chain combines TRBV19 with TRBJ2-1; maybe TRBD1 (6 bases). Trimming stripped 1 base from V and 2 bases from J, with 15 bases between. There are 17 residues in the CDR3. CDR1 and CDR2 (germline): LNHDA, SQIVND (reference sequence). The CDR3 DNA reads as TGTGCCAGTAGTATAGGAGGTTGGGGGCGGCCCTACAATGAGCAGTTCTTC. Its translation is CASSIGGWGRPYNEQFF.

J is TRBJ1-1 and V is TRBV18; D is unclear. Trimming took off 3 bases at V and 3 bases at J, with 5 bases between the two ends. CDR1 and CDR2 from the germline V gene are KGHSH and LQKENI. The CDR3 has 12 amino acids. CDR3 coding DNA: TGTGCCAGCTCACCTAGACACACTGAAGCTTTCTTT. Its protein is CASSPRHTEAFF.

This chain uses TRBV27 with TRBJ2-3; a possible D gene is TRBD1 (6 bases). CDR3 length: 17 residues. The V and J ends lost 7 bases and 6 bases respectively, with 26 bases between them. Germline CDR1 and CDR2: MNHEY and SMNVEV (reference sequence). The CDR3 spells CASTLTPGHGRLDTQYF. As DNA, the CDR3 is TGTGCCAGCACCCTAACCCCGGGACACGGTAGATTGGATACGCAGTATTTT.

This clonotype was seen once. The CDR3 sequence is CAISEPDRNTEAFF. CDR3 bases: TGTGCCATCAGCGAGCCCGACAGGAACACTGAAGCTTTCTTT. The rearrangement joins TRBV10-3 to TRBJ1-1; D possibly corresponds to TRBD1 (5 bases). Between the trimmed V and J ends, which lost 6 bases and 1 base, there was a span of 12 bases. The CDR3 has 14 amino acids. Germline V gene lookup returns CDR1 ENHRY and CDR2 SYGVKD.

This clonotype was detected a few times. The genes are TRBV29-1 and TRBJ1-3, with TRBD1 identical over 7 bases. The CDR3 is 13 residues long. Losses at the gene ends were 6 bases for V and 4 bases for J; bases not matched to a gene: 6. Germline assignment: CDR1 SQVTM and CDR2 ANQGSEA. This chain's CDR3 is CSVIGTVGNTIYF. CDR3 coding DNA: TGCAGCGTGATCGGGACAGTAGGAAACACCATATATTTT.

V and J are TRBV29-1 and TRBJ2-5, with TRBD1 identical over 10 bases. Germline CDR1 and CDR2: SQVTM and ANQGSEA. The CDR3 covers 16 residues. J was trimmed by 3 bases and V by 3 bases; bases with no gene match: 10. CDR3 coding DNA: TGCAGCGTTGACGGTCTCCGGGACAGGGGAGAAGAGACCCAGTACTTC. Translating gives CSVDGLRDRGEETQYF.

This clonotype turned up a few times. Here the CDR3 DNA reads TGCAGCGTTTCCGTCTTGCCCGGGAGGGAACCTGACTATGGCTACACCTTC. Its translation is CSVSVLPGREPDYGYTF. This chain uses TRBV29-1 with TRBJ1-2; D is unresolved. The CDR3 consists of 17 residues. CDR1 is SQVTM and CDR2 is ANQGSEA in the germline V gene. V lost 5 bases, J lost 3 bases, and 25 bases lay in between.

This clonotype was detected only a few times. The chain joins TRBV29-1 to TRBJ2-5; D is ambiguous. This CDR3 comprises 16 residues. Germline V CDR1 and CDR2: SQVTM, ANQGSEA. V was shortened by 6 bases and J by 2 bases, with 22 bases between the two germline ends. The CDR3 DNA reads TGCAGCGTCTCTCCCGACGCGCGGATTCTACAAGAGACCCAGTACTTC. Its translation: CSVSPDARILQETQYF.